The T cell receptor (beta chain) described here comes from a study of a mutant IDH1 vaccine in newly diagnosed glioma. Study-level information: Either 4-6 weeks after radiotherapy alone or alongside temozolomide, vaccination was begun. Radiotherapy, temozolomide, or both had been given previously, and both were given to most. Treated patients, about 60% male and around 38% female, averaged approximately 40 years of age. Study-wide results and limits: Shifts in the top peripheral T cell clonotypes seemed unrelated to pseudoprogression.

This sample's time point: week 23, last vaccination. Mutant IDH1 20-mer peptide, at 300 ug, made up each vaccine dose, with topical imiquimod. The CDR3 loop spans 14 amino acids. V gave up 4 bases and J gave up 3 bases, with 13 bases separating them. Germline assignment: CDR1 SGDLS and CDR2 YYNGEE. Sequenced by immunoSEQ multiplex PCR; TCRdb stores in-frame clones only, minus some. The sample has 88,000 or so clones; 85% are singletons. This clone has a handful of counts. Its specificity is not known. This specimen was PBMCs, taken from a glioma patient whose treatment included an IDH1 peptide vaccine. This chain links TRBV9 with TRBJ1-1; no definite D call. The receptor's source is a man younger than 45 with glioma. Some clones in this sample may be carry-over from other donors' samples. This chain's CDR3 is CASSLLTDYTEAFF. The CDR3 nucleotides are TGTGCCAGCAGCCTATTGACCGATTACACTGAAGCTTTCTTT.